This T cell receptor (beta chain) stems from a study of blood T cell repertoires in COVID-19. Study in general: COVID-19 samples collected from the United States, Italy and Spain covered acute and convalescent phases.

The J segment lost 2 bases and the V segment lost 5 bases, leaving 0 bases of the junction unmatched. Germline-derived CDR1 and CDR2 are MGHDK and SYGVNS. This CDR3 is 13 amino acids long. As originally analysed: Estimation of nucleated cell counts was performed using reference gene primer amplification. Using immunoSEQ multiplex PCR, the repertoire was profiled, and TCRdb retains in-frame clones only, with some absent. V and J calls plus clone size are reproduced from that table; the DNA served to infer D and trimming. The profile shows 75,000 to 100,000 clones, more than 75% of them singletons. The TCR comes from a man in his fifties or sixties with active or convalescent COVID-19. The sample was peripheral blood. This chain uses TRBV25-1 with TRBJ1-3, with 7 positions matching TRBD1. The CDR3 spells CASSTGAGNTIYF. The CDR3 DNA sequence: TGTGCCAGCAGTACAGGGGCTGGAAACACCATATATTTT.